The present entry profiles one TCR beta chain with its context. Some clones are missing from TCRdb's copy, which holds only in-frame ones; the method was immunoSEQ multiplex PCR. The sample yields approximately 54,000 clones, about nine tenths seen once. The sample comes from a study of control samples from healthy donors and cancer patients. Germline V CDR1 and CDR2: SGHRS, YFSETQ. This CDR3 has 12 amino acids. The V segment lost 6 bases and the J segment 9 bases; nucleotides outside the gene matches: 5. The J gene is TRBJ1-1, the V gene TRBV5-1; TRBD1 agrees at 10 bases. The origin of this receptor is a man aged 45-65 years with head and neck cancer. What was sequenced was PBMCs. The CDR3 DNA sequence: TGCGCCAGCACGACAGGGGGCGGGAAAGCTTTCTTT. Amino acid sequence: CASTTGGGKAFF.